Presented here are 27 T cell receptor beta chains from one specimen sequenced in a study of blood T cell repertoires in COVID-19. Generated by immunoSEQ multiplex PCR, the TCRdb table keeps only in-frame clones and is missing some. The top ten hold around 3.2% of the sample, which has around 150,000 clones, around 84% seen once. The sequenced sample consisted of peripheral blood. Source of these receptors: a human donor with acute or convalescent COVID-19. The donor label of this sample is uncertain.

The chain links TRBV7-2 to TRBJ2-2; D gene ambiguous. Trimming left V 1 base short and J 7 bases short, with 7 bases between. This CDR3 has 13 amino acids. Per the germline V gene, CDR1 is SGHTA and CDR2 is FQGNSA. CDR3 in amino acids: CASSLGRYGELFF. CDR3 bases: TGTGCCAGCAGCTTAGGCAGATACGGGGAGCTGTTTTTT. The full variable domain, with the rest looked up from reference TRBV7-2 and TRBJ2-2, is GAGVSQSPSNKVTEKGKDVELRCDPISGHTALYWYRQSLGQGLEFLIYFQGNSAPDKSGLPSDRFSAERTGGSVSTLTIQRTQQEDSAVYLCASSLGRYGELFFGEGSRLTVL.

This chain links TRBV6-2 or TRBV6-3 with TRBJ2-7, with 8 bases identical to TRBD2. CDR1 MNHEY and CDR2 SVGEGT come from the germline V gene. V shed 5 bases and J 5 bases; nucleotides not matched to a gene: 11. This CDR3 contains 15 residues. The CDR3 nucleotides read TGTGCCAGCAGTCAGAGGACTAGCTCAGTAAACGAGCAGTACTTC. Its translation is CASSQRTSSVNEQYF.

DNA of the CDR3: TGCAGCGTCTCAGGACAGGGTTCCTCCTACGAGCAGTACTTC. It yields the protein CSVSGQGSSYEQYF. The V and J genes are TRBV29-1 and TRBJ2-7; 8 bases map to TRBD1. V was pared by 6 bases and J by 0 bases, with 7 bases of the junction left unmatched. This CDR3 contains 14 residues. Looked up from germline, CDR1 is SQVTM and CDR2 is ANQGSEA.

V usage is TRBV19 and J usage is TRBJ2-1; 11 bases align to TRBD2. This CDR3 region has 17 residues. Unmatched junction bases numbered 3, after V lost 1 base and J lost 1 base. The V gene's germline CDR1 is LNHDA and CDR2 SQIVND (reference sequence). DNA of the CDR3: TGTGCCAGTAGTATAGTCGGGACTAGCGGATCCTACAATGAGCAGTTCTTC. Its protein is CASSIVGTSGSYNEQFF.

This clone was seen many times. This sequence joins TRBV7-9 and TRBJ2-5, with D possibly TRBD1 on 5 matching bases. The V and J ends lost 1 base and 7 bases respectively, with 10 bases between them. Germline-derived CDR1 and CDR2 are SEHNR and FQNEAQ (reference sequence). There are 13 residues in the CDR3. CDR3 in DNA: TGTGCCAGCAGCTTAGACGGCACAGGGACCCAGTACTTC. Protein: CASSLDGTGTQYF.

V and J are TRBV2 and TRBJ2-3; 9 bases fit TRBD1. CDR3 length equals 14 residues. Germline trimming cut 5 bases from V and 6 bases from J; bases unmatched to any gene: 6. Germline loops: CDR1 SNHLY, CDR2 FYNNEI. The CDR3 DNA follows: TGTGCCAGCAGTTCCGGGACAGGGTGGGATACGCAGTATTTT. This encodes CASSSGTGWDTQYF.

The V call is TRBV6-5, the J call TRBJ2-2, with 7 bases lining up with TRBD1. V lost 6 bases and J lost 5; bases outside the gene matches: 6. CDR1 and CDR2 from the germline V gene are MNHEY and SVGAGI. CDR3 length equals 14 residues. CDR3 sequence: CASRTGFLTGELFF. In nucleotides, the CDR3 is TGTGCCAGCAGGACAGGGTTTTTAACCGGGGAGCTGTTTTTT.

The J gene is TRBJ1-2, the V gene TRBV11-2; the D gene is possibly TRBD1 (5 bases). The CDR3 is made up of 15 amino acids. The V end was cut by 6 bases, the J end by 4 bases, with 18 bases between. CDR1 and CDR2 from the germline V gene are SGHAT and FQNNGV. The DNA for the CDR3 is TGTGCCAGCAGGTCGGGTCCGACAGTTTCCTATGGCTACACCTTC. It is translated as CASRSGPTVSYGYTF.

This chain links TRBV28 with TRBJ1-2, with TRBD1 as a possible D gene (5 bases). The ends were cut back, 2 bases at V and 7 bases at J, with 14 bases in the middle. Germline values: CDR1 MDHEN, CDR2 SYDVKM. CDR3 length: 14 amino acids. The CDR3: CASSLIGGLGGYTF. DNA of the CDR3: TGTGCCAGCAGTTTAATCGGGGGGTTGGGTGGCTACACCTTC.

This sequence joins TRBV16 and TRBJ1-4; D is unclear. Trimming left V 4 bases short and J 7 bases short, with 22 bases between. The CDR3 spans 17 residues. Germline V gene data show CDR1 as KGHSY and CDR2 as FQNENV. CDR3 protein: CASSPPGSRVKSEKLFF. The CDR3 DNA reads TGTGCCAGCAGCCCACCGGGATCTCGGGTGAAGAGTGAAAAACTGTTTTTT.

The rearrangement links TRBV24-1 to TRBJ2-1; 8 bases are shared with TRBD1. The V gene end was trimmed by 5 bases and the J gene end by 4 bases; junction bases not matched to a gene: 6. Germline V CDR1 and CDR2: KGHDR, SFDVKD. This CDR3 region has 15 residues. CDR3 bases: TGTGCCACCAGTGGCGGGACAGGTGTGTACAATGAGCAGTTCTTC. It encodes CATSGGTGVYNEQFF.

The CDR3, as DNA: TGTGCCAGCAAATTCGGAGACAGGGGGCTATCGACGTACAATGAGCAGTTCTTC. Translation gives CASKFGDRGLSTYNEQFF. The chain has TRBV28 and TRBJ2-1; TRBD1 aligns across 10 bases. J was trimmed by 4 bases and V by 7 bases; bases with no gene match: 16. This CDR3 region has 18 residues. The germline CDR1 and CDR2 sequences are MDHEN and SYDVKM.

The V and J genes are TRBV7-3 and TRBJ2-5, with D possibly being TRBD1 (5 bases). Germline CDR1 SGHTA, CDR2 FQGTGA. V was clipped by 4 bases and J by 5 bases, with 17 bases between them. The CDR3 loop spans 15 amino acids. CDR3 sequence: CASSSVGGAGETQYF. DNA for the CDR3: TGTGCCAGCAGCTCCGTTGGTGGGGCAGGGGAGACCCAGTACTTC.

J is TRBJ1-2 and V is TRBV18, with TRBD1 matching 9 bases. Trimming cost V 5 bases and J 4 bases; bases outside gene matches: 11. Germline assignment: CDR1 KGHSH and CDR2 LQKENI. CDR3 length equals 16 residues. CDR3 DNA sequence: TGTGCCAGCTCAGGACAGTCACAGGGGGCAATCTATGGCTACACCTTC. It specifies CASSGQSQGAIYGYTF.

The chain uses TRBV28 and TRBJ2-2, with 7 bases identical to TRBD1. Germline V gives CDR1 MDHEN, CDR2 SYDVKM. This CDR3 is 16 amino acids long. V gave up 6 bases and J gave up 4 bases; unmatched junction bases: 11. The CDR3 sequence is CASSYIRGQSTGELFF. The CDR3, as DNA: TGTGCCAGCAGCTACATCCGGGGACAGTCCACCGGGGAGCTGTTTTTT.

The rearrangement joins TRBV9 to TRBJ1-1, with D unresolved. From germline, CDR1 is SGDLS and CDR2 YYNGEE. Trimming removed 0 bases from V and 0 bases from J, with 9 bases in between. The CDR3 consists of 15 residues. This CDR3 is CASSVDPGVNTEAFF. CDR3 coding DNA: TGTGCCAGCAGCGTAGATCCGGGTGTGAACACTGAAGCTTTCTTT.

The gene calls are TRBV5-1 and TRBJ2-2; D perhaps matches TRBD2 (5 bases). Germline V gene data show CDR1 as SGHRS and CDR2 as YFSETQ. V was pared by 5 bases and J by 0 bases, with 14 bases between. This CDR3 comprises 16 residues. CDR3 region: CASSPVGETNTGELFF. The CDR3, as DNA: TGCGCCAGCAGTCCAGTCGGGGAAACGAACACCGGGGAGCTGTTTTTT.

The chain is built from TRBV24-1 and TRBJ2-4, with a possible D match to TRBD2 (6 bases). Trimming shortened V by 2 bases and J by 6 bases, and 16 bases separated the two germline ends. Germline loops: CDR1 KGHDR, CDR2 SFDVKD. The CDR3 consists of 16 residues. CDR3 sequence: CATSDSDLRRGNIQYF. DNA for the CDR3: TGTGCCACCAGTGATTCTGATCTCAGGAGGGGAAACATTCAGTACTTC.

The chain carries TRBV3-1 (or the pseudogene TRBV3-2) and TRBJ1-1; D gene ambiguous. Trimming left V 1 base short and J 6 bases short, with 18 bases between. The CDR3 is 16 amino acids. CDR1 and CDR2 from the germline V gene are LGHDT and YNNKEL (reference sequence). The CDR3 DNA sequence: TGTGCCAGCAGCCAAGTATACCCCCGCCAGGCATCTGAAGCTTTCTTT. Residues: CASSQVYPRQASEAFF.

V is TRBV7-2 and J is TRBJ1-2; TRBD1 aligns across 11 bases. The CDR3 sequence is 15 residues long. The germline V gene encodes CDR1 SGHTA and CDR2 FQGNSA. The V gene end was trimmed by 4 bases and the J gene end by 5 bases; junction bases not matched to a gene: 6. CDR3 coding DNA: TGTGCCAGCAGCTCCCGGGACAGGGGGAGTTATGGCTACACCTTC. Protein product: CASSSRDRGSYGYTF.

Written as DNA, the CDR3 is TGTGCCAGCAGCTTACAGGGGGCTGGAAACACCATATATTTT. It encodes CASSLQGAGNTIYF. The chain links TRBV7-3 to TRBJ1-3; 7 bases align to TRBD1. V lost 2 bases, J lost 2 bases, and 0 bases stayed unmatched. There are 14 residues in the CDR3. Germline V gene data show CDR1 as SGHTA and CDR2 as FQGTGA.

V usage is TRBV25-1 and J usage is TRBJ1-2, with D perhaps TRBD1 (6 bases). V was cut by 3 bases and J by 7 bases, with 12 bases left in between. The CDR3 has 13 amino acids. Looked up from germline, CDR1 is MGHDK and CDR2 is SYGVNS. The CDR3 DNA reads TGTGCCAGCAGTGACTCGGGGACACGTGGCTACACCTTC. It yields the protein CASSDSGTRGYTF.

The rearrangement joins TRBV28 to TRBJ1-2, with D perhaps matching TRBD1 (6 bases). V dropped 2 bases and J dropped 8 bases, with 15 bases sitting between them. Germline V lookup: CDR1 MDHEN, CDR2 SYDVKM. The CDR3 is made up of 14 amino acids. CDR3 residues: CASSLIKQGRGYTF. The CDR3 DNA is TGTGCCAGCAGTTTAATTAAACAGGGTCGGGGCTACACCTTC.

The chain has TRBV7-8 and TRBJ1-6; 9 bases align to TRBD1. Germline-derived CDR1 and CDR2 are SGHVS and FQNEAQ. Trimming took 2 bases from V and 10 from J; bases not matched to a gene: 6. This CDR3 is built from 15 residues. Here the CDR3 reads CASSLRPDRGSPLHF. Written as DNA, the CDR3 is TGTGCCAGCAGCTTACGCCCGGACAGGGGATCACCCCTCCACTTT.

In this sample, this clone turned up once. This chain links TRBV25-1 with TRBJ1-1, with D possibly being TRBD1 (6 bases). Germline V gene lookup returns CDR1 MGHDK and CDR2 SYGVNS. The CDR3 is made up of 14 amino acids. Trimming removed 3 bases at V and 6 bases at J, with 14 bases between. The CDR3 sequence: CASSDLWGLAEAFF. The DNA for the CDR3 is TGTGCCAGCAGTGACCTGTGGGGGCTTGCTGAAGCTTTCTTT.

This clone is a singleton in its sample. The chain uses TRBV5-1 and TRBJ1-4; maybe TRBD1 (6 bases). The CDR3 has 14 residues. Germline CDR1 reads SGHRS; CDR2 reads YFSETQ. Deletions cut 1 base from V and 5 bases from J, with 9 bases between. The CDR3 region has the DNA TGCGCCAGCAGCTTGACAGGGCAGAATGAAAAACTGTTTTTT. It codes for CASSLTGQNEKLFF.

J is TRBJ2-5 and V is TRBV5-4; 9 nucleotides agree with TRBD1. This CDR3 is built from 15 residues. CDR1 and CDR2 from the germline V gene are SGHNT and YYREEE (reference sequence). The junction had 5 bases not matched to a gene; V was cut back by 0 bases and J by 5 bases. The CDR3: CASSLAQGARETQYF. The CDR3, as DNA: TGTGCCAGCAGCTTGGCACAGGGGGCGCGGGAGACCCAGTACTTC.